Listed here are 28 T cell receptor beta chains from one sample, sequenced in a study of T cell responses to AZD1222 COVID-19 vaccine (dated by TCRdb to about 2021). The library relied on the immunoSEQ multiplex PCR assay. The table was pulled from immuneACCESS by TCRdb, which kept in-frame rearrangements only. Such tables lose some clones; where checked, under half of the loss comes from unresolved V genes, and the rest has no known cause. Within this sample are about 150,000 clones, with approximately 90% of them counted one time only. The ten largest clones represent 2.6% of the sample. The time point label here, explained by the study, means: baseline before first vaccination. The sample consisted of peripheral blood, taken on day 0 of AZD1222 vaccination. These receptors were collected from an adult in good health.

The rearrangement uses TRBV7-2 and TRBJ1-5; 11 bases line up with TRBD1. J was trimmed by 6 bases and V by 5 bases; bases with no gene match: 12. This CDR3 is built from 17 residues. Germline V gene data show CDR1 as SGHTA and CDR2 as FQGNSA. Written as DNA, the CDR3 is TGTGCCAGCAGCGACCCCCCGGGACAGGGGGTTTCTCAGCCCCAGCATTTT. Protein sequence: CASSDPPGQGVSQPQHF.

This chain links TRBV6-1 with TRBJ2-3; D is unclear. Trimming left V 3 bases short and J 5 bases short, with 9 bases between. The germline V gene has CDR1 MNHNS and CDR2 SASEGT. The CDR3 contains 13 residues. The CDR3 nucleotides read TGTGCCAGCAGTGACCCGCCGGTAGATACGCAGTATTTT. It is translated as CASSDPPVDTQYF.

The chain is built from TRBV30 and TRBJ1-1; weak D call: TRBD1 (6 bases). The CDR3 spans 13 residues. Per the germline V gene, CDR1 is GTSNPN and CDR2 is SVGIG (reference sequence). V dropped 5 bases and J dropped 3 bases, with 13 bases sitting between them. This CDR3 is CAWSGGGYTEAFF. In DNA, the CDR3 is TGTGCCTGGTCGGGGGGGGGCTACACTGAAGCTTTCTTT. Full variable domain (missing parts from reference TRBV30 and TRBJ1-1): SQTIHQWPATLVQPVGSPLSLECTVEGTSNPNLYWYRQAAGRGLQLLFYSVGIGQISSEVPQNLSASRPQDRQFILSSKKLLLSDSGFYLCAWSGGGYTEAFFGQGTRLTVV.

The chain couples TRBV7-2 to TRBJ2-3, with 8 bases aligning to TRBD2. V gave up 4 bases and J gave up 5 bases; unmatched junction bases: 14. This CDR3 is built from 17 residues. The V gene's germline CDR1 is SGHTA and CDR2 FQGNSA. The CDR3 sequence is CASSSRGVAGRVDTQYF. The CDR3 DNA follows: TGTGCCAGCAGCTCTAGGGGGGTAGCGGGGCGAGTAGATACGCAGTATTTT.

The rearrangement uses TRBV5-1 and TRBJ2-1; 9 bases fit TRBD2. CDR1 and CDR2 (germline): SGHRS, YFSETQ. CDR3 length: 17 residues. J lost 10 bases, V lost 0 bases, and 14 bases had no gene match. CDR3 bases: TGCGCCAGCAGCTTGGCCGTCGCGGGAGGGCCAGGAGACGAGCAGTTCTTC. Translating gives CASSLAVAGGPGDEQFF. The entire variable domain, with the rest obtained from reference TRBV5-1 and TRBJ2-1, is as follows: KAGVTQTPRYLIKTRGQQVTLSCSPISGHRSVSWYQQTPGQGLQFLFEYFSETQRNKGNFPGRFSGRQFSNSRSEMNVSTLELGDSALYLCASSLAVAGGPGDEQFFGPGTRLTVL.

This clone occurred a few times. This sequence joins TRBV19 and TRBJ2-7; TRBD2 matches at 11 bases. Germline V CDR1 and CDR2: LNHDA, SQIVND (reference sequence). V was clipped by 5 bases and J by 3 bases; unmatched bases: 6. CDR3 length: 15 amino acids. CDR3: CASSRVGTSGYEQYF. The CDR3 coding sequence is TGTGCCAGTAGTCGCGTAGGGACTAGCGGCTACGAGCAGTACTTC.

The chain joins TRBV5-1 to TRBJ1-1; the D is unclear. V was pared by 0 bases and J by 7 bases, with 16 bases between. CDR1 and CDR2 (germline): SGHRS, YFSETQ. The CDR3 spans 15 residues. This chain's CDR3 is CASSLALGGWNEAFF. CDR3 in DNA: TGCGCCAGCAGCTTGGCCTTAGGCGGGTGGAATGAAGCTTTCTTT.

This rearrangement joins TRBV9 to TRBJ2-7; tentative D call: TRBD2 (6 bases). The CDR3 contains 15 residues. V lost 8 bases and J lost 2, with 20 bases in between. CDR1 and CDR2 from the germline V gene are SGDLS and YYNGEE. The CDR3 sequence is CARPSRDFITYEQYF. The CDR3 DNA sequence: TGTGCCAGACCTAGCCGGGACTTCATTACCTACGAGCAGTACTTC. The variable domain in full, with the rest retrieved from reference TRBV9 and TRBJ2-7, is DSGVTQTPKHLITATGQRVTLRCSPRSGDLSVYWYQQSLDQGLQFLIQYYNGEERAKGNILERFSAQQFPDLHSELNLSSLELGDSALYFCARPSRDFITYEQYFGPGTRLTVT.

The table lists this clone with a count of one. V usage is TRBV19 and J usage is TRBJ2-2, with TRBD2 identical over 16 bases. CDR3 size: 20 residues. The J segment lost 2 bases and the V segment lost 6 bases, leaving 12 bases of the junction unmatched. Germline assignment: CDR1 LNHDA and CDR2 SQIVND (reference sequence). The CDR3 region has the DNA TGTGCCAGTAGGAGCCCCCCGGGACTAGCGGGAGGGGGAAACACCGGGGAGCTGTTTTTT. It encodes CASRSPPGLAGGGNTGELFF.

V and J are TRBV27 and TRBJ2-7, with D perhaps matching TRBD1 (6 bases). V was cut by 6 bases and J by 2 bases, with 14 bases left in between. The CDR3 has 14 amino acids. Germline assignment: CDR1 MNHEY and CDR2 SMNVEV (reference sequence). The CDR3 loop reads CASSRRGNAYEQYF. Here the CDR3 DNA reads TGTGCCAGCAGCCGTAGGGGGAACGCCTACGAGCAGTACTTC.

The rearrangement joins TRBV5-6 to TRBJ2-7; TRBD2 matches at 7 bases. The ends lost 2 bases at V and 12 bases at J; junction bases unmatched: 11. CDR1 SGHDT and CDR2 YYEEEE come from the germline V gene. The CDR3 length is 13 residues. The CDR3 sequence is CASSFVGGPRPYF. The CDR3 DNA is TGTGCCAGCAGCTTTGTGGGAGGGCCGCGGCCGTACTTC.

The J gene is TRBJ1-2, the V gene TRBV6-6; 11 nucleotides agree with TRBD1. This CDR3 comprises 14 residues. The germline V gene encodes CDR1 MNHNY and CDR2 SVGAGI (reference sequence). With V trimmed by 7 bases and J by 7 bases, 8 bases remained unmatched. Here the CDR3 DNA reads TGTGCCAGCACCCAAGGACAGGGGGCAGGTGGCTACACCTTC. Translating it yields CASTQGQGAGGYTF.

The V gene is TRBV7-9, the J gene TRBJ2-6; D perhaps matches TRBD2 (6 bases). The germline V gene encodes CDR1 SEHNR and CDR2 FQNEAQ (reference sequence). Trimming shortened V by 2 bases and J by 0 bases, and 8 bases separated the two germline ends. The CDR3 runs to 16 residues. CDR3 loop: CASSLLGGSGANVLTF. The CDR3 coding sequence is TGTGCCAGCAGCTTACTGGGGGGCTCTGGGGCCAACGTCCTGACTTTC.

The chain has TRBV19 and TRBJ1-1, with 8 bases aligning to TRBD1. Trimming removed 6 bases from V and 0 bases from J; junction bases left unmatched: 6. CDR1 LNHDA and CDR2 SQIVND come from the germline V gene (reference sequence). This CDR3 spans 15 amino acids. The DNA for the CDR3 is TGTGCCAGTAGATCCCCGGGACAGGTGAACACTGAAGCTTTCTTT. Encoded protein: CASRSPGQVNTEAFF.

The rearrangement uses TRBV27 and TRBJ1-6; D possibly corresponds to TRBD1 (6 bases). Germline V gene sequence: CDR1 MNHEY, CDR2 SMNVEV (reference sequence). Trimming removed 5 bases from V and 8 bases from J, with 16 bases in between. CDR3 size: 15 residues. The CDR3 sequence: CASSPYVGAYSPLHF. The CDR3 DNA reads TGTGCCAGCAGTCCCTATGTGGGGGCCTATTCACCCCTCCACTTT.

This clone is a singleton in its sample. The chain has TRBV30 and TRBJ1-5, with TRBD1 identical over 7 bases. With V trimmed by 1 base and J by 4 bases, 10 bases remained unmatched. Germline CDR1 is GTSNPN and CDR2 is SVGIG (reference sequence). The CDR3 extends over 16 amino acids. The CDR3 protein is CAWSGTGARGNQPQHF. CDR3 DNA sequence: TGTGCCTGGAGTGGAACAGGGGCGAGAGGGAATCAGCCCCAGCATTTT.

The chain recombines TRBV6-6 with TRBJ2-7; tentative D call: TRBD2 (6 bases). Germline values: CDR1 MNHNY, CDR2 SVGAGI (reference sequence). Trimming pared 8 bases from V and 0 bases from J, leaving 11 bases between. CDR3 length: 13 residues. CDR3 amino acids: CASRGEGSYEQYF. For the CDR3, the DNA is TGTGCCAGCCGCGGGGAAGGCTCCTACGAGCAGTACTTC.

V gene TRBV6-5 combines with J gene TRBJ2-7; 7 bases map to TRBD2. J lost 0 bases, V lost 0 bases, and 5 bases had no gene match. This CDR3 is built from 16 residues. In germline, CDR1 is MNHEY, CDR2 SVGAGI. Written as DNA, the CDR3 is TGTGCCAGCAGTTACTCGACTAGCCGGAGCTCCTACGAGCAGTACTTC. It encodes CASSYSTSRSSYEQYF.

The chain has TRBV14 and TRBJ1-1; no clear D gene. Trimming left V 0 bases short and J 12 bases short, with 17 bases between. The germline V gene encodes CDR1 SGHDN and CDR2 FVKESK. CDR3 length equals 14 residues. DNA of the CDR3: TGTGCCAGCAGCCAAGAGGGTCGGTTTGGTGGTACTTTCTTT. This sequence encodes CASSQEGRFGGTFF.

The chain combines TRBV6-1 with TRBJ1-2, with D possibly matching TRBD1 (6 bases). Germline V gene data show CDR1 as MNHNS and CDR2 as SASEGT. The ends were cut back, 3 bases at V and 1 base at J, with 12 bases in the middle. The CDR3 extends over 15 amino acids. DNA for the CDR3: TGTGCCAGCAGTGACAGCACAGGGATTAACTATGGCTACACCTTC. Amino acid sequence: CASSDSTGINYGYTF.

This clone was observed a few times. The chain has TRBV5-1 and TRBJ1-4; 8 bases align to TRBD1. The junction had 8 bases not matched to a gene; V was cut back by 2 bases and J by 8 bases. The CDR3 runs 15 residues. Germline V gene data show CDR1 as SGHRS and CDR2 as YFSETQ. In DNA form, the CDR3 reads TGCGCCAGCAGCTTAACAGGGGGGCCTGAGGAAAAACTGTTTTTT. This codes for CASSLTGGPEEKLFF.

V is TRBV20-1 and J is TRBJ2-5, with 7 positions matching TRBD2. The CDR3 covers 15 residues. The V gene end was trimmed by 3 bases and the J gene end by 2 bases; junction bases not matched to a gene: 9. Germline V gene lookup returns CDR1 DFQATT and CDR2 SNEGSKA (reference sequence). The CDR3 spells CSASRYGRSQETQYF. DNA of the CDR3: TGCAGTGCTAGTCGTTACGGGAGGAGTCAAGAGACCCAGTACTTC.

This clone ranks as medium-sized. V and J are TRBV11-2 and TRBJ2-2; TRBD1 matches 11 bases. Germline V CDR1 and CDR2: SGHAT, FQNNGV. This CDR3 is 17 amino acids long. Trimming removed 5 bases from V and 4 bases from J; junction bases left unmatched: 9. The CDR3 DNA reads TGTGCCAGCAGCACCGGACAGGGGGCTTACCTCACCGGGGAGCTGTTTTTT. Its translation: CASSTGQGAYLTGELFF.

The rearrangement links TRBV19 to TRBJ2-7; D possibly corresponds to TRBD1 (5 bases). V was pared by 6 bases and J by 1 base, with 10 bases between. CDR3 length: 13 amino acids. Germline V gene data show CDR1 as LNHDA and CDR2 as SQIVND (reference sequence). The CDR3 nucleotides read TGTGCCAGTAGCCCAGGACATTCCTACGAGCAGTACTTC. This encodes CASSPGHSYEQYF.

This chain joins TRBV4-1 and TRBJ1-1, with 11 bases aligning to TRBD1. V shed 8 bases and J 1 base; nucleotides not matched to a gene: 12. Per the germline V gene, CDR1 is MGHRA and CDR2 is YSYEKL. CDR3 length: 17 residues. In DNA form, the CDR3 reads TGCGCCAGCCGAGATTGGACAGGGGGCTCGAGGAACACTGAAGCTTTCTTT. Its protein is CASRDWTGGSRNTEAFF.

The CDR3 is CASSEGVQRWRSYEQYF. DNA for the CDR3: TGTGCCAGCAGTGAAGGAGTTCAGCGGTGGCGCTCCTACGAGCAGTACTTC. The chain joins TRBV6-1 to TRBJ2-7; TRBD2 is a possible D gene (5 bases). The germline V and J ends were trimmed by 1 base and 0 bases, with 16 bases remaining between them. Germline values: CDR1 MNHNS, CDR2 SASEGT. CDR3 length: 17 residues.

The chain employs TRBV11-2 and TRBJ1-4; a possible D gene is TRBD1 (5 bases). This CDR3 spans 13 amino acids. V was clipped by 2 bases and J by 6 bases, with 7 bases between them. Germline V gene sequence: CDR1 SGHAT, CDR2 FQNNGV. This CDR3 reads CASSLIRDEKLFF. DNA of the CDR3: TGTGCCAGCAGCTTAATCAGGGATGAAAAACTGTTTTTT.

The chain has TRBV5-6 and TRBJ1-6; possible D gene TRBD1, 5 bases. CDR3 length: 15 residues. CDR1 is SGHDT, CDR2 YYEEEE, per germline. V lost 4 bases and J 3 bases, leaving 11 bases between the germline ends. The CDR3 spells CASSRTTVYNSPLHF. CDR3 nucleotide sequence: TGTGCCAGCAGCCGGACGACAGTCTATAATTCACCCCTCCACTTT.